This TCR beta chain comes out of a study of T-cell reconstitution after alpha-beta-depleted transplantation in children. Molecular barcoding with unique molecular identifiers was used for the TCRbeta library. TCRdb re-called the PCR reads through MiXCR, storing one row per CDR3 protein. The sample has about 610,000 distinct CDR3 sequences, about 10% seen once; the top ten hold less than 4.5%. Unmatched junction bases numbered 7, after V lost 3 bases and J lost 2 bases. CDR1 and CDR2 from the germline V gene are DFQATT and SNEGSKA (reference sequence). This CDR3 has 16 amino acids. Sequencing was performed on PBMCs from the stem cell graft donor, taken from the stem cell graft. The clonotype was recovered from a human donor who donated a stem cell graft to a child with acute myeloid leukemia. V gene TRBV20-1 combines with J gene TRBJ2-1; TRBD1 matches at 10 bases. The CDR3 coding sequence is TGCAGTGCTAGGGGGGGGACAGGGGAGGCCTACAATGAGCAGTTCTTC. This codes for CSARGGTGEAYNEQFF.